A single sample gave rise to the 6 T cell receptor beta chains below, sequenced in a study of T-cell memory formation after mild COVID-19. TCRdb reanalysed the 5' RACE reads using MiXCR and keeps one entry per CDR3 protein. The data show 450,000 to 650,000 distinct CDR3 sequences, more than 15% seen once. Sequenced: PBMCs or a T cell subset sorted from them (not recorded which). The receptor source for this set is an adult woman who had mild COVID-19 (a few samples of this study predate the infection). Cell type and time point are not known.

The V call is TRBV10-3, the J call TRBJ1-1; possibly TRBD1 for D (6 bases). CDR1 ENHRY and CDR2 SYGVKD come from the germline V gene. Between the trimmed V and J ends, which lost 4 bases and 7 bases, there was a span of 16 bases. The CDR3 has 14 residues. CDR3 nucleotide sequence: TGTGCCATCAGTGCCTCGGACAGATTGGGTGAAGCTTTCTTT. Amino acids: CAISASDRLGEAFF.

This clonotype was found a few times. J is TRBJ2-1 and V is TRBV10-3; D gene uncertain. V was trimmed by 3 bases and J by 3 bases, leaving 21 bases between them. This CDR3 has 18 amino acids. CDR1 and CDR2 from the germline V gene are ENHRY and SYGVKD. The CDR3 region is CAISDGSPATRFYNEQFF. The CDR3 DNA reads TGTGCCATCAGTGACGGGTCCCCGGCTACGCGGTTCTACAATGAGCAGTTCTTC.

This clonotype was recorded at least ten times. CDR3 amino acids: CATSDTLAGDTGELFF. The CDR3 bases are TGTGCCACCAGTGATACCCTAGCGGGCGACACCGGGGAGCTGTTTTTT. This rearrangement joins TRBV24-1 to TRBJ2-2; 8 bases line up with TRBD2. This CDR3 spans 16 amino acids. Germline lookup yields CDR1 KGHDR and CDR2 SFDVKD. Trimming at V came to 3 bases and at J to 3 bases, leaving 5 bases not matched to a gene.

This sequence joins TRBV24-1 and TRBJ2-3; possibly TRBD1 for D (6 bases). V gave up 4 bases and J gave up 2 bases, with 12 bases separating them. The CDR3 loop spans 15 amino acids. Germline CDR1 is KGHDR and CDR2 is SFDVKD. CDR3 DNA sequence: TGTGCCACCAGTGACAAAGACAGGTACACAGATACGCAGTATTTT. This encodes CATSDKDRYTDTQYF.

This clonotype was seen repeatedly, ten times or more. The gene calls are TRBV7-2 and TRBJ2-5, with TRBD2 matching over 8 bases. This CDR3 spans 12 amino acids. The V and J ends lost 5 bases and 14 bases, in that order; junction bases with no gene match: 10. Germline lookup yields CDR1 SGHTA and CDR2 FQGNSA. CDR3 sequence reads: CASSPTGTREYF. CDR3 sequence (DNA): TGTGCCAGCAGCCCTACCGGGACTAGGGAATACTTC. Using reference TRBV7-2 and TRBJ2-5 for the parts outside the CDR3, the full variable domain is GAGVSQSPSNKVTEKGKDVELRCDPISGHTALYWYRQSLGQGLEFLIYFQGNSAPDKSGLPSDRFSAERTGGSVSTLTIQRTQQEDSAVYLCASSPTGTREYFGPGTRLLVL.

The V call is TRBV4-1, the J call TRBJ2-7; 8 bases map to TRBD1. The V gene's germline CDR1 is MGHRA and CDR2 YSYEKL. This CDR3 comprises 15 residues. The J segment lost 2 bases and the V segment lost 4 bases, leaving 7 bases of the junction unmatched. The CDR3: CASSRGQGLPYEQYF. CDR3 nucleotides: TGCGCCAGCAGCCGAGGACAGGGTCTACCCTACGAGCAGTACTTC.